The 15 T cell receptor beta chains given below trace back to one sample, sequenced in a study of Tregs in tolerant kidney transplant recipients. Mixed chimerism was transient after nonmyeloablative marrow transplants from related graft donors. Produced via immunoSEQ multiplex PCR; TCRdb's table is partial and in-frame only. The profile shows 74,000 or so clones, around 90% of them singletons. The sequences come from CD4+ T cells from blood (PBMCs), collected 24 months after the transplant. These receptor sequences come from a human patient who received a combined kidney and bone marrow transplant. Some of the T cells might come from the graft donor.

The chain is built from TRBV11-3 and TRBJ2-7; D gene unclear. Trimming took 5 bases from V and 0 from J, leaving 14 bases between them. Germline V CDR1 and CDR2: SGHNT, YENEEA. The CDR3 consists of 15 residues. The CDR3 region has the DNA TGTGCCAGCAGCCCAAGAACCCCTAGCTCCTACGAGCAGTACTTC. This sequence encodes CASSPRTPSSYEQYF.

This chain joins TRBV15 and TRBJ1-2; no firm D call. There are 12 residues in the CDR3. Germline V gene data show CDR1 as LNHNV and CDR2 as YYDKDF (reference sequence). V lost 0 bases and J 6 bases, leaving 5 bases between the germline ends. CDR3 sequence (DNA): TGTGCCACCAGCAGAGAACTAAATGGCTACACCTTC. Translated: CATSRELNGYTF. Supplemented by reference TRBV15 and TRBJ1-2, the full variable domain reads DAMVIQNPRYQVTQFGKPVTLSCSQTLNHNVMYWYQQKSSQAPKLLFHYYDKDFNNEADTPDNFQSRRPNTSFCFLDIRSPGLGDTAMYLCATSRELNGYTFGSGTRLTVV.

V is TRBV7-2 and J is TRBJ2-5, with 11 nucleotides matching TRBD2. The CDR3 is 16 residues long. CDR1 and CDR2 from the germline V gene are SGHTA and FQGNSA. With V trimmed by 4 bases and J by 2 bases, 6 bases remained unmatched. The chain's CDR3 is CASSSMGLAVQETQYF. DNA for the CDR3: TGTGCCAGCAGCTCGATGGGACTAGCGGTACAAGAGACCCAGTACTTC.

V gene TRBV6-6 combines with J gene TRBJ2-1; TRBD2 is a possible D gene (5 bases). V lost 8 bases, J lost 5 bases, and 10 bases lay in between. Germline V gives CDR1 MNHNY, CDR2 SVGAGI (reference sequence). CDR3 length: 12 residues. For the CDR3, the DNA is TGTGCCAGCTTAAGAGCGGACAATGAGCAGTTCTTC. Translation gives CASLRADNEQFF.

V is TRBV14 and J is TRBJ2-7, with a possible D match to TRBD1 (5 bases). The germline V gene encodes CDR1 SGHDN and CDR2 FVKESK. This CDR3 has 12 amino acids. V lost 1 base, J lost 5 bases, and 6 bases lay in between. This CDR3 reads CASSQGGNEQYF. For the CDR3, the DNA is TGTGCCAGCAGCCAAGGGGGCAACGAGCAGTACTTC.

This clone has just one count. The J gene is TRBJ2-1, the V gene TRBV27; TRBD1 aligns across 11 bases. CDR1 MNHEY and CDR2 SMNVEV come from the germline V gene (reference sequence). V lost 4 bases, J lost 7 bases, and 6 bases stayed unmatched. The CDR3 is 15 amino acids. CDR3 bases: TGTGCCAGCAGTTACGGACAGGGGGCTTGGAATGAGCAGTTCTTC. It encodes CASSYGQGAWNEQFF.

V and J are TRBV5-1 and TRBJ2-2; D might be TRBD2 (5 bases). V shed 4 bases and J shed 10 bases, with 20 bases lying between them. From germline, CDR1 is SGHRS and CDR2 YFSETQ. The CDR3 is 15 amino acids. The CDR3 spells CASSPEGGPGMELFF. Written as DNA, the CDR3 is TGCGCCAGCAGCCCAGAGGGCGGGCCGGGAATGGAGCTGTTTTTT.

This chain joins TRBV29-1 and TRBJ2-7; perhaps TRBD1 as D (5 bases). CDR3 length: 14 amino acids. CDR1 is SQVTM, CDR2 ANQGSEA, per germline. V was shortened by 3 bases and J by 6 bases, with 18 bases between the two germline ends. The CDR3 DNA follows: TGCAGCGTTGAGGGTCAGGGATTAGCACGCGAGCAGTACTTC. It codes for CSVEGQGLAREQYF.

The chain's CDR3 is CASSQRQVGNSPLHF. CDR3 sequence (DNA): TGTGCCAGCAGCCAACGACAGGTGGGGAATTCACCCCTCCACTTT. The chain is built from TRBV7-2 and TRBJ1-6; a possible D gene is TRBD1 (6 bases). The CDR3 is made up of 15 amino acids. Per germline, CDR1 SGHTA and CDR2 FQGNSA. Trimming shortened V by 5 bases and J by 7 bases, and 15 bases separated the two germline ends. Full variable domain (remainder filled in from reference TRBV7-2 and TRBJ1-6): GAGVSQSPSNKVTEKGKDVELRCDPISGHTALYWYRQSLGQGLEFLIYFQGNSAPDKSGLPSDRFSAERTGGSVSTLTIQRTQQEDSAVYLCASSQRQVGNSPLHFGNGTRLTVT.

The V and J genes are TRBV5-1 and TRBJ2-1; 9 nucleotides align to TRBD2. The CDR3 is made up of 14 amino acids. Unmatched junction bases numbered 6, after V lost 7 bases and J lost 4 bases. Per the germline V gene, CDR1 is SGHRS and CDR2 is YFSETQ. The CDR3 reads CASFAGGIYNEQFF. For the CDR3, the DNA is TGCGCCAGCTTCGCGGGGGGGATTTACAATGAGCAGTTCTTC.

This clone has more than one count but fewer than ten. The rearrangement joins TRBV28 to TRBJ1-3; D is undetermined. Trimming took off 7 bases at V and 2 bases at J, with 9 bases between the two ends. This CDR3 comprises 13 residues. The V gene's germline CDR1 is MDHEN and CDR2 SYDVKM. The CDR3: CASIRYAGNTIYF. For the CDR3, the DNA is TGTGCCAGCATACGCTATGCTGGAAACACCATATATTTT.

This clone was recorded once. The chain combines TRBV5-6 with TRBJ2-7, with D perhaps matching TRBD2 (5 bases). Germline CDR1 and CDR2: SGHDT and YYEEEE. V lost 1 base and J lost 3, with 11 bases in between. The CDR3 runs to 14 residues. This CDR3 reads CASSLSDSHYEQYF. Here the CDR3 DNA reads TGTGCCAGCAGCTTGTCGGACTCCCACTACGAGCAGTACTTC.

V usage is TRBV18 and J usage is TRBJ1-1; 7 bases are a match to TRBD1. Germline lookup yields CDR1 KGHSH and CDR2 LQKENI. The CDR3 is 14 amino acids. V shed 3 bases, J shed 7 bases, and the junction held 8 bases outside the gene matches. CDR3 coding DNA: TGTGCCAGCTCACCGAGACAGGGCTCGGGTGAAGCTTTCTTT. The encoded protein is CASSPRQGSGEAFF.

This clone was seen only once. CDR3: CASSREHGQSSYEQYF. In DNA form, the CDR3 reads TGTGCCAGTAGTAGAGAACACGGACAGAGCTCCTACGAGCAGTACTTC. The V and J genes are TRBV19 and TRBJ2-7; D is possibly TRBD1 (6 bases). The germline V gene encodes CDR1 LNHDA and CDR2 SQIVND (reference sequence). This CDR3 is built from 16 residues. Deletions cut 4 bases from V and 0 bases from J, with 16 bases between.

This chain uses TRBV14 with TRBJ2-4; 9 bases line up with TRBD2. The CDR3 sequence is 16 residues long. Germline V lookup: CDR1 SGHDN, CDR2 FVKESK. The junction had 13 bases not matched to a gene; V was cut back by 5 bases and J by 8 bases. This CDR3 reads CASSDLGAGGEDIQYF. CDR3 coding DNA: TGTGCCAGCAGCGACCTCGGAGCGGGAGGCGAGGACATTCAGTACTTC.